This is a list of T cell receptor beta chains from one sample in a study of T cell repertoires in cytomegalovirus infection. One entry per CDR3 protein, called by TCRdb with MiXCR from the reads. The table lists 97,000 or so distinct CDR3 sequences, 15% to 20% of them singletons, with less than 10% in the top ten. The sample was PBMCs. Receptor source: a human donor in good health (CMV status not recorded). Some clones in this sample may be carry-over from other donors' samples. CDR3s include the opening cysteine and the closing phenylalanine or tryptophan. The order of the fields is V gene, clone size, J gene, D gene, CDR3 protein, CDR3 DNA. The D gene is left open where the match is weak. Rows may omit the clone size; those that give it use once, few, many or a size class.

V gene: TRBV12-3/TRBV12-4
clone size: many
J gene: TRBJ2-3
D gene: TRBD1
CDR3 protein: CASSLGGQAESTDTQYF
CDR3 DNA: TGTGCCAGCAGTTTGGGGGGACAGGCGGAAAGCACAGATACGCAGTATTTT

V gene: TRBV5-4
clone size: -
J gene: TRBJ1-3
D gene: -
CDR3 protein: CASSLNGNTIYF
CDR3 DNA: TGTGCCAGCAGCTTGAATGGAAACACCATATATTTT

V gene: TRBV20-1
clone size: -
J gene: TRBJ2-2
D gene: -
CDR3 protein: CSARGHGTNTGELFF
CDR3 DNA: TGCAGTGCAAGGGGTCACGGGACGAACACCGGGGAGCTGTTTTTT

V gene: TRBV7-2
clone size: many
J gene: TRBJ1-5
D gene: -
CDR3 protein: CASSPGAGGGIQPQHF
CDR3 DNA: TGTGCCAGCAGCCCCGGGGCAGGAGGGGGGATTCAGCCCCAGCATTTT

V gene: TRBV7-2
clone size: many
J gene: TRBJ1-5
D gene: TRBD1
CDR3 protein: CASSLDRGRDQPQHF
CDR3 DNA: TGTGCCAGCAGCTTAGACAGGGGGCGCGATCAGCCCCAGCATTTT

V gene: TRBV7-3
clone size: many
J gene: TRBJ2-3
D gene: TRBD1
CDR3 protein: CASSSGTGDMTDTQYF
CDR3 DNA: TGTGCCAGCAGCTCCGGGACAGGGGATATGACAGATACGCAGTATTTT

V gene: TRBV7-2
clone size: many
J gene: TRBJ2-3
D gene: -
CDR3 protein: CASSSLSTDTQYF
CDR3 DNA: TGTGCCAGCAGCTCCCTAAGCACAGATACGCAGTATTTT

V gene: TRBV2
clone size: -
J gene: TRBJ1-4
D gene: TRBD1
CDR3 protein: CASSVDRGNEKLFF
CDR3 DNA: TGTGCCAGCAGCGTCGACAGGGGGAATGAAAAACTGTTTTTT

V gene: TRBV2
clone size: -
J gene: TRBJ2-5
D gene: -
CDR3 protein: CASLRELGETQYF
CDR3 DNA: TGTGCCAGCCTCCGGGAGTTAGGAGAGACCCAGTACTTC

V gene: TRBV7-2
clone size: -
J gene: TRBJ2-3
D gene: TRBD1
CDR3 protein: CASSLARGQGRTDTQYF
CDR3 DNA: TGTGCCAGCAGCTTAGCTCGGGGACAGGGGAGAACAGATACGCAGTATTTT

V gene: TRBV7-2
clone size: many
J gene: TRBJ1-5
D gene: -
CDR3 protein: CASSLVGQNNQPQHF
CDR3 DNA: TGTGCCAGCAGCCTCGTTGGACAGAATAATCAGCCCCAGCATTTT